Below are 25 T cell receptor beta chains sequenced from a single sample in a study of PD-L1 blockade in urothelial cancer. Using immunoSEQ multiplex PCR, the repertoire was profiled, and TCRdb retains in-frame clones only, with some absent. The sample has about 30,000 clones; 80% are singletons. The sample consisted of PBMCs, taken around atezolizumab (anti-PD-L1) treatment. The source is a man between 50 and 59 years old with urothelial cancer.

The V and J genes are TRBV7-9 and TRBJ1-2, with 10 bases identical to TRBD1. V gave up 5 bases and J gave up 5 bases; unmatched junction bases: 11. This CDR3 has 16 residues. Germline CDR1 is SEHNR and CDR2 is FQNEAQ (reference sequence). CDR3: CASSPATGGVVYGYTF. The DNA of the CDR3 is TGTGCCAGCAGCCCAGCGACAGGGGGCGTCGTGTATGGCTACACCTTC.

The rearrangement joins TRBV4-1 to TRBJ1-5; 8 bases line up with TRBD1. V lost 0 bases, J lost 6 bases, and 13 bases stayed unmatched. This CDR3 comprises 18 residues. Germline CDR1 MGHRA, CDR2 YSYEKL. The CDR3 spells CASSQDTPRGPFTQPQHF. Here the CDR3 DNA reads TGCGCCAGCAGCCAAGATACTCCCAGGGGGCCCTTCACTCAGCCCCAGCATTTT.

The chain employs TRBV6-4 and TRBJ2-7, with D unresolved. Germline assignment: CDR1 MRHNA and CDR2 SNTAGT. The germline V and J ends were trimmed by 10 bases and 0 bases, with 13 bases remaining between them. This CDR3 comprises 13 residues. This CDR3 is CATAREASYEQYF. CDR3 DNA sequence: TGTGCCACCGCTCGAGAGGCCTCCTACGAGCAGTACTTC.

V is TRBV7-9 and J is TRBJ2-5; D not certain. The V gene lost 4 bases and the J gene lost 5 bases, with 8 bases spanning the gap. The CDR3 runs 12 residues. The germline V gene encodes CDR1 SEHNR and CDR2 FQNEAQ (reference sequence). The CDR3, as DNA: TGTGCCAGCAGCTCCGAGGCGGAGACCCAGTACTTC. Residues: CASSSEAETQYF.

This chain connects TRBV6-5 to TRBJ1-1; 7 nucleotides agree with TRBD1. The germline CDR1 and CDR2 sequences are MNHEY and SVGAGI. V shed 6 bases, J shed 13 bases, and the junction held 11 bases outside the gene matches. This CDR3 is 12 amino acids long. CDR3 loop: CASSSRGSRGFF. The CDR3 nucleotides are TGTGCCAGCAGCTCCAGGGGGTCCCGAGGTTTCTTT.

The CDR3 DNA reads as TGTGCCAGCAGTGTGGGGCTATATCAGCCCCAGCATTTT. It codes for CASSVGLYQPQHF. The gene calls are TRBV6-1 and TRBJ1-5; possible D gene TRBD1, 5 bases. Trimming shortened V by 4 bases and J by 5 bases, and 9 bases separated the two germline ends. The CDR3 is made up of 13 amino acids. From germline, CDR1 is MNHNS and CDR2 SASEGT.

The genes are TRBV5-4 and TRBJ2-3; TRBD2 might be the D (6 bases). V was shortened by 2 bases and J by 6 bases, with 13 bases between the two germline ends. CDR1 SGHNT and CDR2 YYREEE come from the germline V gene (reference sequence). The CDR3 has 14 residues. The CDR3 here is CASSLGRGMDTQYF. In nucleotides, the CDR3 is TGTGCCAGCAGCTTAGGGCGGGGAATGGATACGCAGTATTTT. The full variable domain, completed using reference TRBV5-4 and TRBJ2-3, is ETGVTQSPTHLIKTRGQQVTLRCSSQSGHNTVSWYQQALGQGPQFIFQYYREEENGRGNFPPRFSGLQFPNYSSELNVNALELDDSALYLCASSLGRGMDTQYFGPGTRLTVL.

In this sample, this clone turned up a few times. The V gene is TRBV2, the J gene TRBJ1-2, with D perhaps TRBD1 (5 bases). Deletions cut 2 bases from V and 8 bases from J, with 12 bases between. The V gene's germline CDR1 is SNHLY and CDR2 FYNNEI. The CDR3 has 13 amino acids. The CDR3 DNA reads as TGTGCCAGCAGTGAAAAGCAGGGAAGGGGCTACACCTTC. Protein product: CASSEKQGRGYTF.

J is TRBJ2-3 and V is TRBV2; TRBD1 might be the D (7 bases). Trimming removed 4 bases at V and 0 bases at J, with 11 bases between. The CDR3 is 15 amino acids. The germline CDR1 and CDR2 sequences are SNHLY and FYNNEI. The CDR3 loop is CASSGQGGSTDTQYF. The DNA for the CDR3 is TGTGCCAGCAGTGGCCAGGGGGGCAGCACAGATACGCAGTATTTT.

V and J are TRBV4-2 and TRBJ2-5; possibly TRBD1 for D (6 bases). CDR1 is LGHNA and CDR2 is YNFKEQ in the germline V gene. The V gene lost 4 bases and the J gene lost 2 bases, with 14 bases spanning the gap. This CDR3 region has 15 residues. The chain's CDR3 is CASSRGDTGQETQYF. Written as DNA, the CDR3 is TGTGCCAGCAGCCGAGGGGATACAGGGCAAGAGACCCAGTACTTC.

This clone was recorded a few times. The chain employs TRBV5-6 and TRBJ2-1; TRBD1 might be the D (6 bases). The V end was cut by 0 bases, the J end by 9 bases, with 13 bases between. The CDR3 runs to 14 residues. Germline V lookup: CDR1 SGHDT, CDR2 YYEEEE. The CDR3 coding sequence is TGTGCCAGCAGCTTGGCCATCCAGGGGATTGAGCAGTTCTTC. The encoded protein is CASSLAIQGIEQFF.

In this sample, this clone turned up once. The chain is built from TRBV7-2 and TRBJ1-2, with D uncertain. This CDR3 spans 12 amino acids. The germline CDR1 and CDR2 sequences are SGHTA and FQGNSA. V dropped 5 bases and J dropped 2 bases, with 6 bases sitting between them. CDR3 sequence (DNA): TGTGCCAGCAGCCGGGGAAACTATGGCTACACCTTC. It encodes CASSRGNYGYTF.

The chain employs TRBV15 and TRBJ1-1, with D unresolved. The CDR3 spans 12 residues. Germline-derived CDR1 and CDR2 are LNHNV and YYDKDF (reference sequence). V gave up 5 bases and J gave up 7 bases, with 11 bases separating them. This CDR3 is CATSPFRDEAFF. DNA of the CDR3: TGTGCCACCAGCCCCTTTCGGGATGAAGCTTTCTTT.

The V gene is TRBV5-1, the J gene TRBJ2-5; 11 bases match TRBD1. The CDR3 loop spans 15 amino acids. The germline CDR1 and CDR2 sequences are SGHRS and YFSETQ. The ends lost 3 bases at V and 2 bases at J; junction bases unmatched: 3. The CDR3 spells CASSYGTGGQETQYF. The CDR3 DNA is TGCGCCAGCAGCTATGGGACAGGGGGACAAGAGACCCAGTACTTC.

The genes are TRBV5-4 and TRBJ1-5; 9 nucleotides align to TRBD1. The CDR3 spans 15 residues. With 5 bases clipped from V and 6 bases from J, the junction kept 9 bases outside the gene matches. Germline V CDR1 and CDR2: SGHNT, YYREEE (reference sequence). The CDR3 spells CASSPGQGIGQPQHF. The DNA of the CDR3 is TGTGCCAGCAGTCCGGGACAGGGAATAGGTCAGCCCCAGCATTTT.

The gene calls are TRBV11-2 and TRBJ2-7; no firm D call. V lost 5 bases and J lost 7, with 21 bases in between. Looked up from germline, CDR1 is SGHAT and CDR2 is FQNNGV. This CDR3 has 15 residues. This chain's CDR3 is CASSPRLTPPGEQYF. As DNA, the CDR3 is TGTGCCAGCAGCCCCCGACTGACCCCCCCCGGGGAGCAGTACTTC.

The chain couples TRBV6-1 to TRBJ2-2; 10 nucleotides line up with TRBD1. V trimming: 10 bases; J trimming: 1 base; junction bases outside the gene matches: 3. CDR1 is MNHNS and CDR2 is SASEGT in the germline V gene. The CDR3 length is 14 residues. DNA for the CDR3: TGTGCCATCGGGGACAGGGGGAACACCGGGGAGCTGTTTTTT. This encodes CAIGDRGNTGELFF.

The chain recombines TRBV5-6 with TRBJ1-4; TRBD1 is a possible D gene (5 bases). This CDR3 is built from 14 residues. Trimming pared 3 bases from V and 8 bases from J, leaving 14 bases between. CDR1 SGHDT and CDR2 YYEEEE come from the germline V gene. CDR3 coding DNA: TGTGCCAGCAGCTGGGGACTGCCCCAAGAAAAACTGTTTTTT. Its translation: CASSWGLPQEKLFF.

The V and J genes are TRBV11-2 and TRBJ2-1, with TRBD2 matching over 12 bases. V lost 8 bases to trimming and J lost 3 bases; unmatched junction nucleotides: 11. CDR1 SGHAT and CDR2 FQNNGV come from the germline V gene. The CDR3 contains 17 residues. The CDR3 region has the DNA TGTGCCAGCTTTACCCAGAGGACTAGCGGGGTCTACAATGAGCAGTTCTTC. It codes for CASFTQRTSGVYNEQFF.

CDR3 sequence reads: CASSYSGLVGVNEQFF. The CDR3 DNA follows: TGTGCCAGCAGTTACTCCGGACTAGTGGGGGTTAATGAGCAGTTCTTC. The V call is TRBV6-5, the J call TRBJ2-1, with 7 bases fitting TRBD2. The V segment lost 0 bases and the J segment 7 bases; nucleotides outside the gene matches: 9. This CDR3 has 16 residues. The germline V gene encodes CDR1 MNHEY and CDR2 SVGAGI.

The chain combines TRBV5-5 with TRBJ2-7; 8 bases agree with TRBD1. The V segment lost 0 bases and the J segment 6 bases; nucleotides outside the gene matches: 11. The CDR3 runs to 16 residues. Germline V CDR1 and CDR2: SGHKS, YYEKEE (reference sequence). The CDR3 nucleotides are TGTGCCAGCAGCTTGGAGTTCGGACAGGGTTGGGTCGAGCAGTACGTC. Residues: CASSLEFGQGWVEQYV.

The chain has TRBV2 and TRBJ1-5; 8 bases agree with TRBD1. Trimming took 1 base from V and 10 from J; bases not matched to a gene: 3. The germline V gene encodes CDR1 SNHLY and CDR2 FYNNEI. The CDR3 covers 13 residues. In DNA, the CDR3 is TGTGCCAGCAGTGAAGGGACAGGGTCTCCCCAGCATTTT. Translating gives CASSEGTGSPQHF.

This clone occurred a few times. CDR3 loop: CASLQGTDGYTF. The CDR3 DNA is TGTGCCAGCCTACAGGGAACGGATGGCTACACCTTC. The genes are TRBV2 and TRBJ1-2; TRBD1 is a possible D gene (6 bases). This CDR3 region has 12 residues. V lost 8 bases and J 6 bases, leaving 13 bases between the germline ends. From germline, CDR1 is SNHLY and CDR2 FYNNEI.

The V call is TRBV19, the J call TRBJ2-7; TRBD2 aligns across 10 bases. The length of the CDR3 is 16 residues. Germline loops: CDR1 LNHDA, CDR2 SQIVND (reference sequence). With 5 bases clipped from V and 1 base from J, the junction kept 8 bases outside the gene matches. CDR3 amino acids: CASSLTSGMASYEQYF. The CDR3 DNA is TGTGCCAGTAGTCTTACTAGCGGGATGGCGTCCTACGAGCAGTACTTC.

DNA for the CDR3: TGTGCCAGCAGCAGGCCCCTGCGGGAGAGAAATGAGCAGTTCTTC. This sequence encodes CASSRPLRERNEQFF. The V and J genes are TRBV11-2 and TRBJ2-1; 7 positions match TRBD2. The CDR3 runs to 15 residues. Germline V gives CDR1 SGHAT, CDR2 FQNNGV. The V and J ends lost 5 bases and 7 bases, in that order; junction bases with no gene match: 11.